A single sample is the source of the 15 T cell receptor beta chains below, sequenced in a study of shared clonotypes between healthy human individuals. Using immunoSEQ multiplex PCR, the repertoire was profiled, and TCRdb retains in-frame clones only, with some absent. The sample carries about 680,000 clones, about 74% recorded once. Sequencing was performed on memory CD4+ T cells sorted from blood. Subset indicated: CD45RA-negative fraction. The receptors originated from a woman aged 25 to 39 in good health.

The rearrangement links TRBV19 to TRBJ2-3; tentative D call: TRBD2 (6 bases). From germline, CDR1 is LNHDA and CDR2 SQIVND (reference sequence). The CDR3 extends over 17 amino acids. V lost 3 bases to trimming and J lost 2 bases, with 18 bases between them. The CDR3 protein is CASSIGGPGLLTDTQYF. Written as DNA, the CDR3 is TGTGCCAGTAGTATTGGGGGTCCGGGACTTCTCACAGATACGCAGTATTTT.

This chain links TRBV7-6 with TRBJ2-1; D uncertain. Germline-derived CDR1 and CDR2 are SGHVS and FNYEAQ. The V end was cut by 2 bases, the J end by 3 bases, with 11 bases between. The CDR3 spans 15 residues. CDR3 nucleotides: TGTGCCAGCAGCTTAAGTGCGGCAAACTACAATGAGCAGTTCTTC. Translation: CASSLSAANYNEQFF.

The V and J genes are TRBV6-4 and TRBJ2-2; D possibly corresponds to TRBD1 (6 bases). V lost 6 bases to trimming and J lost 4 bases, with 18 bases between them. Germline V gives CDR1 MRHNA, CDR2 SNTAGT. The CDR3 has 16 amino acids. The CDR3 loop is CASRSTGPTITGELFF. The CDR3 DNA reads as TGTGCCAGCAGATCGACAGGTCCAACCATCACCGGGGAGCTGTTTTTT.

V is TRBV7-9 and J is TRBJ2-2, with TRBD1 matching over 7 bases. This CDR3 region has 16 residues. After removal of 7 bases from V and 1 base from J, the junction contained 9 bases not matched to a gene. Germline V lookup: CDR1 SEHNR, CDR2 FQNEAQ (reference sequence). The DNA for the CDR3 is TGTGCCAGCATCGTCCGGGACAGACAGAACACCGGGGAGCTGTTTTTT. Amino acid sequence: CASIVRDRQNTGELFF.

The chain couples TRBV10-3 to TRBJ2-5, with 7 positions matching TRBD2. V lost 6 bases, J lost 4 bases, and 2 bases stayed unmatched. The CDR3 has 12 residues. Looked up from germline, CDR1 is ENHRY and CDR2 is SYGVKD. This chain's CDR3 is CAIRASGETQYF. DNA of the CDR3: TGTGCCATCAGGGCTAGCGGAGAGACCCAGTACTTC.

The rearrangement links TRBV6-5 to TRBJ2-7; possibly TRBD2 for D (5 bases). The CDR3 sequence is 15 residues long. In germline, CDR1 is MNHEY, CDR2 SVGAGI. The V and J ends lost 0 bases and 6 bases respectively, with 15 bases between them. The CDR3 DNA sequence: TGTGCCAGCAGTTACTCGACCCGGACTCGTGCCGAGCAGTACTTC. Encoded protein: CASSYSTRTRAEQYF.

The CDR3 is CATGGYTEAFF. CDR3 DNA sequence: TGTGCCACCGGGGGGTACACTGAAGCTTTCTTT. V is TRBV10-3 and J is TRBJ1-1; perhaps TRBD1 as D (5 bases). Trimming removed 10 bases at V and 3 bases at J, with 9 bases between. The CDR3 runs 11 residues. Germline V CDR1 and CDR2: ENHRY, SYGVKD.

This chain joins TRBV5-1 and TRBJ2-7, with no clear D. V lost 6 bases to trimming and J lost 0 bases, with 13 bases between them. Germline-derived CDR1 and CDR2 are SGHRS and YFSETQ. This CDR3 contains 14 residues. CDR3 nucleotide sequence: TGCGCCAGCATCCCCGGCGCCGACTCCTACGAGCAGTACTTC. It specifies CASIPGADSYEQYF.

This chain connects TRBV28 to TRBJ2-3, with 13 bases fitting TRBD2. V gave up 5 bases and J gave up 8 bases; unmatched junction bases: 19. The CDR3 covers 19 residues. Germline-derived CDR1 and CDR2 are MDHEN and SYDVKM. For the CDR3, the DNA is TGTGCCAGCAGTACTCGGACTAGCGGGAGAGGTGGCCTTTCGCGTACGCAGTATTTT. Encoded protein: CASSTRTSGRGGLSRTQYF.

The J gene is TRBJ1-1, the V gene TRBV6-5; possibly TRBD1 for D (6 bases). This CDR3 region has 13 residues. The germline V and J ends were trimmed by 4 bases and 7 bases, with 13 bases remaining between them. Germline V lookup: CDR1 MNHEY, CDR2 SVGAGI. The CDR3 protein is CASSSGTGHEAFF. The CDR3 bases are TGTGCCAGCAGTTCCGGGACGGGACATGAAGCTTTCTTT.

In regard to this clone: In the same sample, other DNA sequences code for this CDR3. The chain employs TRBV15 and TRBJ2-7; no firm D call. The germline V and J ends were trimmed by 0 bases and 4 bases, with 4 bases remaining between them. Germline lookup yields CDR1 LNHNV and CDR2 YYDKDF (reference sequence). The CDR3 is made up of 12 amino acids. The DNA of the CDR3 is TGTGCCACCAGCAGAGATGGGTACGAGCAGTACTTC. This sequence encodes CATSRDGYEQYF.

The genes are TRBV6-1 and TRBJ1-2; no reliable D call. Trimming cost V 6 bases and J 2 bases, with 10 bases left between them. The CDR3 spans 13 residues. Germline V gene data show CDR1 as MNHNS and CDR2 as SASEGT. The CDR3 region has the DNA TGTGCCAGCAGAGGCACTGAGAACTATGGCTACACCTTC. This translates into CASRGTENYGYTF.

CDR3 loop: CASNPGGVAYEQYF. The DNA for the CDR3 is TGTGCCAGCAACCCCGGCGGGGTGGCCTACGAGCAGTACTTC. The chain couples TRBV6-1 to TRBJ2-7; TRBD2 is a possible D gene (6 bases). This CDR3 contains 14 residues. CDR1 and CDR2 (germline): MNHNS, SASEGT. Trimming removed 7 bases from V and 2 bases from J, with 15 bases in between.

The chain uses TRBV7-9 and TRBJ2-1; 11 bases are a match to TRBD2. Germline V gene sequence: CDR1 SEHNR, CDR2 FQNEAQ (reference sequence). Germline trimming cut 4 bases from V and 7 bases from J; bases unmatched to any gene: 12. The CDR3 has 17 amino acids. CDR3 sequence reads: CASSSPRLAGKGNEQFF. The CDR3, as DNA: TGTGCCAGCAGCTCCCCCAGACTAGCGGGAAAGGGTAATGAGCAGTTCTTC.

The rearrangement joins TRBV30 to TRBJ2-3, with D possibly being TRBD1 (5 bases). V was pared by 4 bases and J by 3 bases, with 11 bases between. CDR1 and CDR2 from the germline V gene are GTSNPN and SVGIG (reference sequence). The CDR3 contains 13 residues. DNA for the CDR3: TGTGCCTGGAAGCAGGGATTGACAGATACGCAGTATTTT. Amino acid sequence: CAWKQGLTDTQYF.